The source of this T cell receptor beta chain is a study of T-cell reconstitution after alpha-beta-depleted transplantation in children. The CDR3 is 12 residues long. Germline values: CDR1 DFQATT, CDR2 SNEGSKA (reference sequence). V gave up 3 bases and J gave up 4 bases, with 9 bases separating them. A library of TCRbeta sequences, prepared with unique molecular identifiers, was generated. MiXCR, applied by TCRdb to the PCR reads, yields one record per CDR3 protein. Of 250,000 to 350,000 distinct CDR3 sequences in the sample, 9.9% were seen once. Specimen: PBMCs from the stem cell graft donor, collected from the stem cell graft. The TCR originated in a human donor who donated a stem cell graft to a child with SCID. V and J are TRBV20-1 and TRBJ1-2, with a weak D call TRBD1 (5 bases). The CDR3 spells CSARDTLYGYTF. The DNA of the CDR3 is TGCAGTGCTAGGGACACACTCTATGGCTACACCTTC.